This TCR beta chain came from a study of cytomegalovirus exposure and HLA in healthy donors. TCRdb's copy holds only in-frame clones and misses some; the assay was immunoSEQ multiplex PCR. In the table there are around 300,000 clones, nearly 90% of which are singletons. The germline V gene encodes CDR1 WSHSY and CDR2 SAAADI. CDR3 length: 15 amino acids. V lost 7 bases to trimming and J lost 0 bases; unmatched junction nucleotides: 5. What was sequenced was PBMCs. The sequence derives from a man between 25 and 39 years old in good health and CMV-seronegative. V and J are TRBV10-2 and TRBJ1-1; 10 bases are shared with TRBD1. The CDR3 here is CASKPGQGMNTEAFF. The CDR3 DNA is TGCGCCAGCAAACCGGGACAGGGGATGAACACTGAAGCTTTCTTT.